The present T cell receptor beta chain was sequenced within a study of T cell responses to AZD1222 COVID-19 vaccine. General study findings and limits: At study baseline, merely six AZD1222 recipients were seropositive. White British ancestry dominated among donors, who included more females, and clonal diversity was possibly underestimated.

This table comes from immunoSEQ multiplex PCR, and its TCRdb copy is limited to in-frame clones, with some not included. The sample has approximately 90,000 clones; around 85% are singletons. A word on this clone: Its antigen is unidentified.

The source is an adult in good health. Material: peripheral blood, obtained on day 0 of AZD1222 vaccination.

CDR3 sequence reads: CASSLTVPLNTGELFF. CDR3 sequence (DNA): TGTGCCAGCAGTTTGACAGTTCCTTTGAACACCGGGGAGCTGTTTTTT. The V and J genes are TRBV6-5 and TRBJ2-2; possible D gene TRBD1, 5 bases. V gave up 4 bases and J gave up 1 base, with 13 bases separating them. This CDR3 is built from 16 residues. Per the germline V gene, CDR1 is MNHEY and CDR2 is SVGAGI.